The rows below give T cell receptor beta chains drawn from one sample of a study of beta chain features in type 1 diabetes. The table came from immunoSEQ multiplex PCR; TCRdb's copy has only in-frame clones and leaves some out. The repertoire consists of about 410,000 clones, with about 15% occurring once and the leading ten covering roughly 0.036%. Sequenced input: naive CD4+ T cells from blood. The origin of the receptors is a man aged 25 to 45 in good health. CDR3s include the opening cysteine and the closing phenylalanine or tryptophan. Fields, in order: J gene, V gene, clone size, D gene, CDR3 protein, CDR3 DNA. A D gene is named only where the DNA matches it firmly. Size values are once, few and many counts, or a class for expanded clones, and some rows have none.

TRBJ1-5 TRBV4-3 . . CASSQDGRGNQPQHF TGCGCCAGCAGCCAAGATGGGCGGGGAAATCAGCCCCAGCATTTT
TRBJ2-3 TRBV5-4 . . CASSRSGSTDTQYF TGTGCCAGCAGCCGTAGCGGCAGCACAGATACGCAGTATTTT
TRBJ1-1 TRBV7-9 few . CASSLAETGNTEAFF TGTGCCAGCAGCTTAGCCGAGACAGGGAACACTGAAGCTTTCTTT
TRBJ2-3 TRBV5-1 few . CASSVEASTDTQYF TGCGCCAGCAGCGTCGAGGCTAGCACAGATACGCAGTATTTT
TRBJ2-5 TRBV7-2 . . CASSLNAAGVKETQYF TGTGCCAGCAGCTTAAATGCGGCAGGGGTCAAAGAGACCCAGTACTTC
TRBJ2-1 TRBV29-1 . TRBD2 CSAQRGGLNEQFF TGCAGCGCCCAGCGGGGGGGCTTAAATGAGCAGTTCTTC
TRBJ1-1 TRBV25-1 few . CASSDRLIKPGTEAFF TGTGCCAGCAGTGATCGGCTGATAAAACCGGGCACTGAAGCTTTCTTT
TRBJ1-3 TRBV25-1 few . CASSGYRQEGNTIYF TGTGCCAGCAGTGGGTACCGACAGGAGGGAAACACCATATATTTT
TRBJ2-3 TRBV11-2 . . CASSPSTGSPGTQYF TGTGCCAGCAGCCCCTCAACAGGGTCCCCCGGTACGCAGTATTTT
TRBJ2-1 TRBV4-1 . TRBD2 CASSQEASGYEQFF TGCGCCAGCAGCCAAGAGGCTAGCGGCTATGAGCAGTTCTTC
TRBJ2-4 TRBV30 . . CAWGAGVLYF TGTGCCTGGGGTGCTGGTGTATTGTACTTC
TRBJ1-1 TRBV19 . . CASSGGPNTEAFF TGTGCCAGTAGCGGGGGGCCGAACACTGAAGCTTTCTTT
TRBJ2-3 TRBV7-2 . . CASSLNYDGTLDTDTQYF TGTGCCAGCAGCTTGAATTACGACGGGACTCTTGACACAGATACGCAGTATTTT
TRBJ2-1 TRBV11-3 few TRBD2 CASSLALPGEGKTVF TGTGCCAGCAGCTTAGCCCTCCCCGGGGAGGGTAAGACGGTCTTC
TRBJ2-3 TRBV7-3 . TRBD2 CASSSGLVSSDTQYF TGTGCCAGCAGCTCAGGACTAGTGTCGTCAGATACGCAGTATTTT
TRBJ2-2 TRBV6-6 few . CASRPVALNTGELFF TGTGCCAGCAGACCCGTCGCGCTGAACACCGGGGAGCTGTTTTTT
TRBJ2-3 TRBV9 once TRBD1 CASSIGQASTDTQYF TGTGCCAGCAGCATTGGACAGGCTAGCACAGATACGCAGTATTTT
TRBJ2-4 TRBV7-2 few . CASSLAGVLRNIQYF TGTGCCAGCAGCTTAGCAGGCGTGTTGAGGAACATTCAGTACTTC
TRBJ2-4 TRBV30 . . CAWAQGLPGNIQYF TGTGCCTGGGCACAGGGTTTGCCGGGGAACATTCAGTACTTC
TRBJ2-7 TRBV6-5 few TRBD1 CASSQGQGSYEQYF TGTGCCAGCAGTCAAGGACAGGGAAGCTACGAGCAGTACTTC
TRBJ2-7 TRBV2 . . CASRVSSYEQYF TGTGCCAGCAGGGTTAGTTCCTACGAGCAGTACTTC
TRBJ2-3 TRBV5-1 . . CASSRETDTQYF TGCGCCAGCAGCCGGGAAACAGATACGCAGTATTTT
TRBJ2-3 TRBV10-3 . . CAIQGASTDTQYF TGTGCCATCCAAGGGGCTAGCACAGATACGCAGTATTTT
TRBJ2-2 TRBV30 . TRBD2 CAWSVALAGHTGELFF TGTGCCTGGAGTGTAGCCCTAGCGGGGCACACCGGGGAGCTGTTTTTT
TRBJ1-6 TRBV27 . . CASSLGGSPLHF TGTGCCAGCAGTTTAGGCGGTTCACCCCTCCACTTT
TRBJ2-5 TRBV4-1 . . CASSRLPGAETQYF TGCGCCAGCAGCCGACTTCCCGGAGCAGAGACCCAGTACTTC
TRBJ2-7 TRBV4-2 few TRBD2 CASSREGGGQYEQYF TGTGCCAGCAGCCGCGAGGGCGGGGGGCAGTACGAGCAGTACTTC
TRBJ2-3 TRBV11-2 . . CASSLAGGTDTQYF TGTGCCAGCAGCTTAGCCGGGGGCACAGATACGCAGTATTTT
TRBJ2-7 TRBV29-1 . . CSVEEGGTASYEQYF TGCAGCGTTGAAGAAGGGGGGACAGCTTCCTACGAGCAGTACTTC
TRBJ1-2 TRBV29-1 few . CSVDRQARYGYTF TGCAGCGTTGACAGACAGGCTCGGTATGGCTACACCTTC
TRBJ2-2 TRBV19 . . CASQTTKTGELFF TGTGCCAGCCAAACCACGAAGACCGGGGAGCTGTTTTTT
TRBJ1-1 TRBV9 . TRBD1 CASSPTGYQTTEAFF TGTGCCAGCAGTCCGACAGGGTATCAGACCACTGAAGCTTTCTTT
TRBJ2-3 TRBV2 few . CASSWSTDTQYF TGTGCCAGCAGTTGGTCCACAGATACGCAGTATTTT
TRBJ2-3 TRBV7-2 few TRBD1 CASSLNRGDTDTQYF TGTGCCAGCAGCTTAAACAGGGGCGACACAGATACGCAGTATTTT
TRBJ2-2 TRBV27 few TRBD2 CASDGGGNTGELFF TGTGCCAGTGATGGCGGGGGGAACACCGGGGAGCTGTTTTTT
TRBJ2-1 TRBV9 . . CASSVNPSAIGEQFF TGTGCCAGCAGCGTAAACCCCTCTGCCATCGGTGAGCAGTTCTTC
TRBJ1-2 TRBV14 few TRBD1 CASSLTGTLYGYTF TGTGCCAGCAGCCTGACAGGGACCCTCTATGGCTACACCTTC
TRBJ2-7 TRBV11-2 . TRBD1 CASTEGQGTSYEQYF TGTGCCAGCACCGAAGGACAGGGGACCTCCTACGAGCAGTACTTC
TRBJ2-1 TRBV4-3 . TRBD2 CASSLEREFSYNEQFF TGCGCCAGCAGCCTTGAGCGGGAGTTCTCCTACAATGAGCAGTTCTTC
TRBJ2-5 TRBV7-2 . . CASSSRGGAWAQGTQYF TGTGCCAGCAGCTCCCGGGGTGGGGCCTGGGCTCAAGGGACCCAGTACTTC
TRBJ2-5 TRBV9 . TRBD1 CASSGDRGRQETQYF TGTGCCAGCAGCGGTGACAGGGGTCGCCAAGAGACCCAGTACTTC
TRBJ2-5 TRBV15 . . CATSSRRSETQYF TGTGCCACCAGCTCTCGGCGGAGTGAGACCCAGTACTTC
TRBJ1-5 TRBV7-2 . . CASTQTGNQPQHF TGTGCCAGCACTCAAACAGGGAATCAGCCCCAGCATTTT
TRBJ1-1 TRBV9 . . CASSALMNTEAFF TGTGCCAGCAGCGCCCTGATGAACACTGAAGCTTTCTTT
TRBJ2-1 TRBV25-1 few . CASSEEQGWNNEQFF TGTGCCAGCAGTGAAGAGCAGGGGTGGAACAATGAGCAGTTCTTC
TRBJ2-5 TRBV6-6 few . CASSQPQGNKETQYF TGTGCCAGCAGTCAACCACAGGGAAATAAAGAGACCCAGTACTTC